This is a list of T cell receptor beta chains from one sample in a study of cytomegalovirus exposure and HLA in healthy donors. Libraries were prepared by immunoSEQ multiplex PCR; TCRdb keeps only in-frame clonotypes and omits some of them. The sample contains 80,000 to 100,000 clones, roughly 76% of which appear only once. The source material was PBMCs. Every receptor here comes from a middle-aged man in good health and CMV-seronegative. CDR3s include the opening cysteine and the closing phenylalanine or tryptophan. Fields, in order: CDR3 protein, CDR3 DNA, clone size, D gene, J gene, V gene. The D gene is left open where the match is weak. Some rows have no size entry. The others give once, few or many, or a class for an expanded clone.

cdr3_aa: CASSYSGTGLLKKLFF
cdr3_nt: TGTGCCAGCAGTTATTCCGGGACAGGGCTGCTGAAAAAACTGTTTTTT
clone_size: -
d_call: TRBD1
j_call: TRBJ1-4
v_call: TRBV6-5

cdr3_aa: CASGAPYGYTF
cdr3_nt: TGTGCCAGCGGGGCCCCTTATGGCTACACCTTC
clone_size: -
d_call: -
j_call: TRBJ1-2
v_call: TRBV28

cdr3_aa: CASSQQGSYNSPLHF
cdr3_nt: TGCGCCAGCAGCCAACAGGGCTCCTATAATTCACCCCTCCACTTT
clone_size: -
d_call: -
j_call: TRBJ1-6
v_call: TRBV4-1

cdr3_aa: CASSFADRENYGYTF
cdr3_nt: TGTGCCAGCAGCTTCGCTGACAGGGAAAACTATGGCTACACCTTC
clone_size: few
d_call: TRBD1
j_call: TRBJ1-2
v_call: TRBV5-8

cdr3_aa: CASSQKRGTAEKLFF
cdr3_nt: TGTGCCAGCTCACAGAAGCGGGGAACGGCTGAAAAACTGTTTTTT
clone_size: -
d_call: -
j_call: TRBJ1-4
v_call: TRBV18

cdr3_aa: CAISVGTGGFYEQYF
cdr3_nt: TGTGCCATCAGTGTCGGGACAGGGGGCTTTTACGAGCAGTACTTC
clone_size: once
d_call: TRBD1
j_call: TRBJ2-7
v_call: TRBV10-3

cdr3_aa: CASRQGANYGYTF
cdr3_nt: TGTGCCAGCAGACAGGGGGCTAACTATGGCTACACCTTC
clone_size: -
d_call: TRBD1
j_call: TRBJ1-2
v_call: TRBV6-1

cdr3_aa: CATGGANYGYTF
cdr3_nt: TGTGCCACCGGGGGAGCTAACTATGGCTACACCTTC
clone_size: -
d_call: -
j_call: TRBJ1-2
v_call: TRBV6-5

cdr3_aa: CASTSAGANTGELFF
cdr3_nt: TGTGCCAGCACCTCTGCGGGAGCGAACACCGGGGAGCTGTTTTTT
clone_size: -
d_call: TRBD2
j_call: TRBJ2-2
v_call: TRBV28

cdr3_aa: CASSDKPGSYNEQFF
cdr3_nt: TGTGCCAGCAGTGATAAGCCCGGCTCCTACAATGAGCAGTTCTTC
clone_size: many
d_call: -
j_call: TRBJ2-1
v_call: TRBV6-4

cdr3_aa: CASSPQSRGEWGYTF
cdr3_nt: TGTGCCAGCTCACCCCAGAGTAGAGGAGAATGGGGCTACACCTTC
clone_size: -
d_call: -
j_call: TRBJ1-2
v_call: TRBV18

cdr3_aa: CASSFLRTTAYEQYF
cdr3_nt: TGTGCCAGCAGCTTTCTCCGGACTACCGCCTACGAGCAGTACTTC
clone_size: -
d_call: -
j_call: TRBJ2-7
v_call: TRBV7-2